The 21 T cell receptor beta chains below all came from one sample that was sequenced in a study of cytomegalovirus exposure and HLA in healthy donors. The primer mix had 60 Vbeta and 13 Jbeta primers. Produced via immunoSEQ multiplex PCR; TCRdb's table is partial and in-frame only. The sample holds around 110,000 clones, about 81% seen once. Sequencing was performed on PBMCs. The receptors originated from a male donor in good health and CMV-seropositive.

A few counts support this clone. The rearrangement links TRBV5-6 to TRBJ1-5, with TRBD1 matching over 8 bases. CDR1 SGHDT and CDR2 YYEEEE come from the germline V gene. The CDR3 loop spans 15 amino acids. The trim removed 0 bases at V and 7 bases at J, leaving 6 bases unmatched. This CDR3 is CASSLGGQGGQPQHF. The CDR3 DNA is TGTGCCAGCAGCTTGGGAGGACAGGGAGGACAGCCCCAGCATTTT.

In DNA, the CDR3 is TGTGCCAGCAGCCGGGACAGGGGCACAGATACGCAGTATTTT. Encoded protein: CASSRDRGTDTQYF. V usage is TRBV2 and J usage is TRBJ2-3; 9 bases are a match to TRBD1. J was trimmed by 1 base and V by 6 bases; bases with no gene match: 2. The CDR3 is made up of 14 amino acids. CDR1 is SNHLY and CDR2 is FYNNEI in the germline V gene. Together with reference TRBV2 and TRBJ2-3, the CDR3 gives the full variable domain: EPEVTQTPSHQVTQMGQEVILRCVPISNHLYFYWYRQILGQKVEFLVSFYNNEISEKSEIFDDQFSVERPDGSNFTLKIRSTKLEDSAMYFCASSRDRGTDTQYFGPGTRLTVL.

The gene calls are TRBV28 and TRBJ1-5; TRBD1 matches 8 bases. The CDR3 length is 16 residues. CDR1 is MDHEN, CDR2 SYDVKM, per germline. Trimming took 1 base from V and 2 from J; bases not matched to a gene: 4. The CDR3: CASSLSDRAGNQPQHF. The CDR3 DNA sequence: TGTGCCAGCAGTTTATCGGACAGGGCGGGCAATCAGCCCCAGCATTTT.

The gene calls are TRBV7-8 and TRBJ1-1; D is ambiguous. The germline CDR1 and CDR2 sequences are SGHVS and FQNEAQ. V gave up 0 bases and J gave up 5 bases, with 13 bases separating them. This CDR3 contains 15 residues. CDR3 DNA: TGTGCCAGCAGCTTAGCGCGCGGGGTGGGAACTGAAGCTTTCTTT. Protein sequence: CASSLARGVGTEAFF. The complete variable domain, with remaining parts taken from reference TRBV7-8 and TRBJ1-1, reads GAGVSQSPRYKVAKRGQDVALRCDPISGHVSLFWYQQALGQGPEFLTYFQNEAQLDKSGLPSDRFFAERPEGSVSTLKIQRTQQEDSAVYLCASSLARGVGTEAFFGQGTRLTVV.

The J gene is TRBJ2-1, the V gene TRBV5-1; 8 positions agree with TRBD2. This CDR3 is 15 amino acids long. Germline CDR1 is SGHRS and CDR2 is YFSETQ. The junction had 5 bases not matched to a gene; V was cut back by 4 bases and J by 2 bases. The CDR3 region has the DNA TGCGCCAGCAGCCATCTAGCGGGCGCCTACAATGAGCAGTTCTTC. Protein: CASSHLAGAYNEQFF. Full variable domain (rest looked up from reference TRBV5-1 and TRBJ2-1): KAGVTQTPRYLIKTRGQQVTLSCSPISGHRSVSWYQQTPGQGLQFLFEYFSETQRNKGNFPGRFSGRQFSNSRSEMNVSTLELGDSALYLCASSHLAGAYNEQFFGPGTRLTVL.

The chain joins TRBV9 to TRBJ2-1; 8 nucleotides agree with TRBD2. The CDR3 runs to 14 residues. CDR1 SGDLS and CDR2 YYNGEE come from the germline V gene. Trimming removed 1 base from V and 7 bases from J; junction bases left unmatched: 4. The CDR3, as DNA: TGTGCCAGCAGCGTACTAGCGGGCTTTAATGAGCAGTTCTTC. Its translation: CASSVLAGFNEQFF.

The chain combines TRBV5-4 with TRBJ1-1; maybe TRBD1 (6 bases). V lost 5 bases, J lost 5 bases, and 13 bases lay in between. The CDR3 runs 13 residues. CDR1 and CDR2 from the germline V gene are SGHNT and YYREEE (reference sequence). DNA of the CDR3: TGTGCCAGCAGAAGAGGGGGAGGGACTGAAGCTTTCTTT. It specifies CASRRGGGTEAFF.

V gene TRBV6-5 combines with J gene TRBJ2-2, with unresolved D. CDR1 MNHEY and CDR2 SVGAGI come from the germline V gene. The length of the CDR3 is 16 residues. Trimming took 2 bases from V and 0 from J, leaving 10 bases between them. The CDR3 is CASSYVAGANTGELFF. CDR3 DNA sequence: TGTGCCAGCAGTTACGTCGCCGGAGCGAACACCGGGGAGCTGTTTTTT.

Here the CDR3 reads CASSLSYGQGSTDTQYF. The DNA of the CDR3 is TGTGCCAGCAGCCTTAGTTATGGGCAGGGGAGCACAGATACGCAGTATTTT. V usage is TRBV7-9 and J usage is TRBJ2-3, with a weak D call TRBD1 (6 bases). CDR3 length: 17 amino acids. Germline V gene data show CDR1 as SEHNR and CDR2 as FQNEAQ (reference sequence). Trimming removed 5 bases at V and 0 bases at J, with 18 bases between.

This chain uses TRBV2 with TRBJ2-1; 9 nucleotides agree with TRBD2. The J segment lost 9 bases and the V segment lost 5 bases, leaving 8 bases of the junction unmatched. Germline values: CDR1 SNHLY, CDR2 FYNNEI. The CDR3 covers 14 residues. In DNA form, the CDR3 reads TGTGCCAGCAGTCTCCTAGCGGGGTCGGCTGAGCAGTTCTTC. Translating it yields CASSLLAGSAEQFF.

The chain has TRBV4-3 and TRBJ1-5, with a weak D call TRBD1 (6 bases). The CDR3 is 15 amino acids. Germline V gene lookup returns CDR1 LGHNA and CDR2 YSLEER. Trimming stripped 0 bases from V and 4 bases from J, with 10 bases between. The CDR3 is CASSQDPQGNQPQHF. The CDR3 DNA follows: TGCGCCAGCAGCCAAGACCCACAGGGAAATCAGCCCCAGCATTTT.

This chain links TRBV5-4 with TRBJ1-2; D gene uncertain. The V end lost 1 base, the J end lost 7 bases, and 8 bases lay between the germline ends. The CDR3 runs 12 residues. CDR1 is SGHNT, CDR2 YYREEE, per germline (reference sequence). The CDR3 bases are TGTGCCAGCAGCTTGTCCACTGCTGGCTACACCTTC. Its protein product is CASSLSTAGYTF.

This clone was seen only a few times. V usage is TRBV7-3 and J usage is TRBJ1-2; D is undetermined. The V and J ends lost 5 bases and 3 bases respectively, with 13 bases between them. The CDR3 has 14 amino acids. Germline CDR1 is SGHTA and CDR2 is FQGTGA. Here the CDR3 reads CASSVGGLYYGYTF. CDR3 in DNA: TGTGCCAGCAGCGTAGGAGGATTATACTATGGCTACACCTTC.

This clone was seen a few times. The CDR3 coding sequence is TGTGCCAGCAGGGGCAACACCGGGGAGCTGTTTTTT. Amino acid sequence: CASRGNTGELFF. The chain joins TRBV28 to TRBJ2-2; D unclear. V lost 6 bases to trimming and J lost 2 bases, with 4 bases between them. The CDR3 length is 12 residues. Germline CDR1 MDHEN, CDR2 SYDVKM.

This clone is a singleton in its sample. The J gene is TRBJ2-1, the V gene TRBV5-1, with a tentative D call TRBD1 (6 bases). The V gene's germline CDR1 is SGHRS and CDR2 YFSETQ. With 4 bases removed from V and 7 bases from J, the gap between germline ends came to 12 bases. This CDR3 spans 13 amino acids. Written as DNA, the CDR3 is TGCGCCAGCAGCAGACAGGTTACTAATGAGCAGTTCTTC. Translating it yields CASSRQVTNEQFF.

Of note for this clone: The junction does not match germline at one end; this may be a read error. Here the CDR3 reads CASSFRQGEKLFF. In DNA, the CDR3 is TGTGCTAGCAGCTTCAGGCAGGGTGAAAAACTGTTTTTT. The chain is built from TRBV7-7 and TRBJ1-4; D is perhaps TRBD1 (5 bases). CDR1 SSHAT and CDR2 FNYEAQ come from the germline V gene (reference sequence). The CDR3 sequence is 13 residues long.

This chain uses TRBV7-2 with TRBJ2-7; D is unclear. The V end was cut by 0 bases, the J end by 0 bases, with 9 bases between. Germline values: CDR1 SGHTA, CDR2 FQGNSA. CDR3 size: 15 residues. CDR3 sequence (DNA): TGTGCCAGCAGCTTAGCTAGCCAGAGCTCCTACGAGCAGTACTTC. This codes for CASSLASQSSYEQYF.

Comment on this clone: A read error may produce the germline difference seen at one junction end. V gene TRBV2 combines with J gene TRBJ1-5; TRBD1 might be the D (6 bases). The CDR3 runs 14 residues. The germline V gene encodes CDR1 SNHLY and CDR2 FYNNEI. CDR3 DNA: TGTGCCAGCAGTGTCTGGACAGAGGATCAGCCCCAGAATTTT. Translating gives CASSVWTEDQPQNF.

The chain is built from TRBV5-6 and TRBJ2-7; D possibly corresponds to TRBD2 (6 bases). The CDR3 length is 14 residues. V dropped 7 bases and J dropped 5 bases, with 19 bases sitting between them. Looked up from germline, CDR1 is SGHDT and CDR2 is YYEEEE. The CDR3 here is CASLPWRGAHEQYF. CDR3 nucleotide sequence: TGTGCCAGCCTACCCTGGAGGGGTGCCCACGAGCAGTACTTC.

This sequence joins TRBV29-1 and TRBJ2-4, with 11 bases that match TRBD1. V dropped 4 bases and J dropped 0; count of bases not matched to a gene: 2. This CDR3 is 15 amino acids long. The germline CDR1 and CDR2 sequences are SQVTM and ANQGSEA. The CDR3 loop reads CSVGGQGVAKNIQYF. As DNA, the CDR3 is TGCAGCGTTGGGGGACAGGGGGTAGCCAAAAACATTCAGTACTTC.

The J gene is TRBJ2-2, the V gene TRBV11-2, with 11 bases lining up with TRBD2. From germline, CDR1 is SGHAT and CDR2 FQNNGV. Losses at the gene ends were 3 bases for V and 5 bases for J; bases not matched to a gene: 2. This CDR3 region has 15 residues. The CDR3 DNA sequence: TGTGCCAGCAGCTTTCTAGCGGGGGGAACCGGGGAGCTGTTTTTT. Translating it yields CASSFLAGGTGELFF.